This record concerns one T cell receptor (beta chain) sequence. The data stem from a study of blood T cell repertoires in COVID-19. The wider study: From the United States, Italy and Spain came samples of acute and convalescent COVID-19. PBMCs, B-cell-depleted T cells, or T cells provided the cDNA or gDNA that made up the material.

Original data processing: Amplification with reference gene primers provided the estimates of nucleated cell counts. The repertoire was sequenced with immunoSEQ multiplex PCR; TCRdb's copy has only in-frame clones and lacks some. The V and J calls and the clone size are those of that table, but D and trimming were determined from the DNA. The profile shows 150,000 to 170,000 clones, around 84% of them singletons. Sample: peripheral blood. This receptor was taken from a man older than 75 with acute or convalescent COVID-19.

CDR3 coding DNA: TGCGCCAGCAGCCAAGTACAACCAGCGCTCGAGCAGTACTTC. Protein: CASSQVQPALEQYF. The chain carries TRBV4-1 and TRBJ2-7; D gene unclear. The CDR3 extends over 14 amino acids. V was trimmed by 1 base and J by 6 bases, leaving 13 bases between them. Germline V gene lookup returns CDR1 MGHRA and CDR2 YSYEKL.